Listed below are T cell receptor beta chains from one sample, sequenced in a study of spatial heterogeneity in lung cancer. TCRdb reprocessed the 5' RACE reads via MiXCR and lists one record per CDR3 protein. The table shows some 40,000 distinct CDR3 sequences, with 4% to 6% occurring only once. Material: PBMCs, obtained at surgery. These receptors came from a female donor with early-stage non-small cell lung cancer. The CDR3 runs from the conserved cysteine through the conserved F or W. A D gene is named only where the DNA matches it firmly. The size entry is marked missing in some rows and otherwise reads once, few, many or a size class.

clone size: many; V gene: TRBV9; D gene: NA; J gene: TRBJ1-1; CDR3 protein: CASSVSFLDTEAFF; CDR3 DNA: TGTGCCAGCAGCGTAAGTTTTCTGGACACTGAAGCTTTCTTT
clone size: NA; V gene: TRBV11-3; D gene: NA; J gene: TRBJ2-3; CDR3 protein: CASSARGPGTDTQYF; CDR3 DNA: TGTGCCAGCAGCGCCCGGGGTCCTGGCACAGATACGCAGTATTTT
clone size: many; V gene: TRBV5-1; D gene: NA; J gene: TRBJ2-1; CDR3 protein: CASSLGTSNEQFF; CDR3 DNA: TGCGCCAGCAGCTTAGGCACCAGCAATGAGCAGTTCTTC
clone size: NA; V gene: TRBV2; D gene: NA; J gene: TRBJ1-5; CDR3 protein: CASSGGQGREPQHF; CDR3 DNA: TGTGCCAGCAGTGGGGGGCAGGGGCGTGAGCCCCAGCATTTT
clone size: many; V gene: TRBV29-1; D gene: TRBD1; J gene: TRBJ2-2; CDR3 protein: CSAGTGGPGELFF; CDR3 DNA: TGCAGCGCCGGGACAGGGGGCCCCGGGGAGCTGTTTTTT
clone size: NA; V gene: TRBV9; D gene: NA; J gene: TRBJ2-1; CDR3 protein: CASTPRGAGDNEQFF; CDR3 DNA: TGTGCCAGCACCCCCCGGGGGGCGGGAGACAATGAGCAGTTCTTC
clone size: few; V gene: TRBV20-1; D gene: NA; J gene: TRBJ2-1; CDR3 protein: CSAISGTANEQFF; CDR3 DNA: TGCAGTGCTATCTCCGGGACCGCCAATGAGCAGTTCTTC
clone size: many; V gene: TRBV10-3; D gene: TRBD1; J gene: TRBJ2-5; CDR3 protein: CAINPGQGVQETQYF; CDR3 DNA: TGTGCCATCAACCCTGGACAGGGGGTTCAAGAGACCCAGTACTTC
clone size: many; V gene: TRBV11-3; D gene: TRBD2; J gene: TRBJ2-1; CDR3 protein: CASSPHSGGFEQFF; CDR3 DNA: TGTGCCAGCAGCCCGCATAGCGGGGGCTTTGAGCAGTTCTTC
clone size: many; V gene: TRBV7-2; D gene: TRBD1; J gene: TRBJ1-2; CDR3 protein: CASSPDRRDYGYTF; CDR3 DNA: TGTGCCAGCAGCCCGGACAGGCGGGATTATGGCTACACCTTC
clone size: few; V gene: TRBV5-1; D gene: TRBD2; J gene: TRBJ2-7; CDR3 protein: CASSLALAGGPYEQYF; CDR3 DNA: TGCGCCAGCAGCTTGGCCCTAGCGGGGGGCCCCTACGAGCAGTACTTC
clone size: NA; V gene: TRBV9; D gene: NA; J gene: TRBJ2-3; CDR3 protein: CASGLRSYTDTQYF; CDR3 DNA: TGTGCCAGCGGGCTAAGGTCCTACACAGATACGCAGTATTTT
clone size: many; V gene: TRBV7-6; D gene: NA; J gene: TRBJ2-2; CDR3 protein: CASSSATNTGELFF; CDR3 DNA: TGTGCCAGCAGTTCTGCTACGAACACCGGGGAGCTGTTTTTT
clone size: many; V gene: TRBV9; D gene: TRBD1; J gene: TRBJ1-1; CDR3 protein: CASSVGGQGKNTEAFF; CDR3 DNA: TGTGCCAGCAGCGTAGGGGGACAGGGGAAGAACACTGAAGCTTTCTTT
clone size: many; V gene: TRBV6-2/TRBV6-3; D gene: NA; J gene: TRBJ1-5; CDR3 protein: CASSYQLGREHNQPQHF; CDR3 DNA: TGTGCCAGCAGTTACCAATTAGGCAGGGAACACAATCAGCCCCAGCATTTT
clone size: many; V gene: TRBV14; D gene: NA; J gene: TRBJ1-2; CDR3 protein: CASSAMGTYGYTF; CDR3 DNA: TGTGCCAGCAGCGCTATGGGAACCTATGGCTACACCTTC
clone size: medium-sized; V gene: TRBV20-1; D gene: NA; J gene: TRBJ2-6; CDR3 protein: CSAPDGGKDVLTF; CDR3 DNA: TGCAGTGCCCCGGACGGAGGGAAGGACGTCCTGACTTTC
clone size: many; V gene: TRBV20-1; D gene: TRBD1; J gene: TRBJ2-7; CDR3 protein: CSACISGTVGEQYF; CDR3 DNA: TGCAGTGCTTGTATTTCGGGGACAGTAGGCGAGCAGTACTTC
clone size: few; V gene: TRBV6-2/TRBV6-3; D gene: TRBD2; J gene: TRBJ2-5; CDR3 protein: CASTDPLRRTSAQETQYF; CDR3 DNA: TGTGCCAGCACCGACCCCCTAAGGCGGACTAGCGCGCAAGAGACCCAGTACTTC
clone size: few; V gene: TRBV5-4; D gene: TRBD1; J gene: TRBJ1-4; CDR3 protein: CASSQSTGHHEKLFF; CDR3 DNA: TGTGCCAGCAGTCAATCGACAGGGCACCACGAAAAACTGTTTTTT
clone size: few; V gene: TRBV19; D gene: NA; J gene: TRBJ1-5; CDR3 protein: CASSVLTGGRNQPQHF; CDR3 DNA: TGTGCCAGTAGTGTTCTAACAGGTGGGCGCAATCAGCCCCAGCATTTT
clone size: NA; V gene: TRBV6-4; D gene: NA; J gene: TRBJ1-4; CDR3 protein: CASSPTGNEKLFF; CDR3 DNA: TGTGCCAGCAGCCCTACAGGGAATGAAAAACTGTTTTTT
clone size: NA; V gene: TRBV7-9; D gene: NA; J gene: TRBJ2-7; CDR3 protein: CASSFGGSSYEQYF; CDR3 DNA: TGTGCCAGCAGCTTCGGCGGAAGCTCCTACGAGCAGTACTTC
clone size: NA; V gene: TRBV20-1; D gene: TRBD1; J gene: TRBJ1-1; CDR3 protein: CSARAGQGAKVEAFF; CDR3 DNA: TGCAGTGCTAGAGCGGGGCAGGGGGCCAAAGTTGAAGCTTTCTTT
clone size: many; V gene: TRBV2; D gene: NA; J gene: TRBJ2-7; CDR3 protein: CASSTVSYEQYF; CDR3 DNA: TGTGCCAGCAGTACGGTATCCTACGAGCAGTACTTC
clone size: few; V gene: TRBV20-1; D gene: TRBD2; J gene: TRBJ2-3; CDR3 protein: CIASGALAGTDTQYF; CDR3 DNA: TGCATTGCGAGTGGTGCACTAGCGGGGACAGATACGCAGTATTTT
clone size: many; V gene: TRBV7-6; D gene: NA; J gene: TRBJ1-1; CDR3 protein: CASSFGKYTEAFF; CDR3 DNA: TGTGCCAGCAGCTTCGGGAAATACACTGAAGCTTTCTTT
clone size: many; V gene: TRBV7-9; D gene: TRBD1; J gene: TRBJ2-5; CDR3 protein: CASSTDGTAETQYF; CDR3 DNA: TGTGCCAGCAGCACCGACGGGACAGCGGAGACCCAGTACTTC
clone size: many; V gene: TRBV4-1; D gene: TRBD1; J gene: TRBJ1-1; CDR3 protein: CASRSDRGWENTEAFF; CDR3 DNA: TGCGCCAGCAGATCGGACAGGGGATGGGAGAACACTGAAGCTTTCTTT
clone size: few; V gene: TRBV9; D gene: TRBD2; J gene: TRBJ2-2; CDR3 protein: CASSLSGVGGGELFF; CDR3 DNA: TGTGCCAGCAGCCTGAGCGGGGTAGGTGGCGGGGAGCTGTTTTTT
clone size: many; V gene: TRBV7-3; D gene: TRBD1; J gene: TRBJ1-1; CDR3 protein: CASRDRKAFF; CDR3 DNA: TGTGCCAGCAGGGACAGGAAGGCTTTCTTT
clone size: many; V gene: TRBV20-1; D gene: TRBD1; J gene: TRBJ2-7; CDR3 protein: CSAKKQGVAYEQYF; CDR3 DNA: TGCAGTGCCAAGAAACAGGGGGTTGCCTACGAGCAGTACTTC
clone size: many; V gene: TRBV7-9; D gene: NA; J gene: TRBJ2-3; CDR3 protein: CASSARQDSTDTQYF; CDR3 DNA: TGTGCCAGCAGCGCGAGACAGGATAGCACAGATACGCAGTATTTT